The entry below gives a single T cell receptor (beta chain) sequence along with its context. Its antigen is as yet unknown. The data were taken from a study of chemoradiotherapy in HPV16-positive cancers. Study-level results: Candidate HPV-specific clones and E7-related TCR motifs grew in tumor during treatment. For HPV16-positive patients, expanding HPV-responsive T cells associated with longer recurrence-free survival.

Samples were taken several times over chemoradiotherapy. J lost 0 bases, V lost 5 bases, and 3 bases had no gene match. The germline CDR1 and CDR2 sequences are KGHSH and LQKENI. The CDR3 contains 16 residues. Method: immunoSEQ multiplex PCR; TCRdb's copy keeps in-frame clones and lacks some. The sample has fewer than 20,000 clones, 85% to 95% seen once. This sample comprised blood, obtained from a patient who underwent chemoradiotherapy. The chain has TRBV18 and TRBJ2-6; 8 positions agree with TRBD1. The sequence derives from a human donor with HPV-associated anogenital cancer. In DNA form, the CDR3 reads TGTGCCAGCTCATGGACAGGGATCTCTGGGGCCAACGTCCTGACTTTC. Its translation is CASSWTGISGANVLTF. The variable domain in full, completed from reference TRBV18 and TRBJ2-6, reads NAGVMQNPRHLVRRRGQEARLRCSPMKGHSHVYWYRQLPEEGLKFMVYLQKENIIDESGMPKERFSAEFPKEGPSILRIQQVVRGDSAAYFCASSWTGISGANVLTFGAGSRLTVL.